These 8 T cell receptor beta chains were sequenced from one sample in a study of CD8 T cells in Susac syndrome. Random-hexamer reverse transcription was applied to 0.5 to 1 ug RNA. MiXCR, applied by TCRdb to the immunoSEQ multiplex PCR reads, yields one record per CDR3 protein. The data show 250,000 to 300,000 distinct CDR3 sequences, over 75% seen once. The specimen was CD8+ T cells from PBMCs. These receptor sequences come from a human donor with multiple sclerosis.

The gene calls are TRBV20-1 and TRBJ2-7; 9 bases align to TRBD2. Germline CDR1 DFQATT, CDR2 SNEGSKA (reference sequence). Trimming removed 5 bases from V and 2 bases from J; junction bases left unmatched: 10. The CDR3 is made up of 15 amino acids. This CDR3 is CSAGKLAGHPYEQYF. For the CDR3, the DNA is TGCAGTGCTGGAAAACTAGCGGGCCACCCCTACGAGCAGTACTTC.

This chain joins TRBV11-2 and TRBJ2-7; D gene unclear. Per the germline V gene, CDR1 is SGHAT and CDR2 is FQNNGV. Trimming cost V 4 bases and J 3 bases, with 10 bases left between them. This CDR3 has 13 amino acids. The CDR3 DNA reads TGTGCCAGCAGCTCGTACCCCCGCTACGAGCAGTACTTC. Its protein is CASSSYPRYEQYF.

This clonotype occurred once. The rearrangement links TRBV5-5 to TRBJ1-5; no reliable D call. The V and J ends lost 0 bases and 2 bases respectively, with 9 bases between them. The CDR3 has 15 residues. Germline V gene lookup returns CDR1 SGHKS and CDR2 YYEKEE (reference sequence). CDR3 sequence: CASSLGPEGNQPQHF. CDR3 coding DNA: TGTGCCAGCAGCTTGGGCCCTGAAGGCAATCAGCCCCAGCATTTT. Complete variable domain (other parts from reference TRBV5-5 and TRBJ1-5): DAGVTQSPTHLIKTRGQQVTLRCSPISGHKSVSWYQQVLGQGPQFIFQYYEKEERGRGNFPDRFSARQFPNYSSELNVNALLLGDSALYLCASSLGPEGNQPQHFGDGTRLSIL.

This chain links TRBV24-1 with TRBJ1-1, with 8 bases that match TRBD1. Germline V CDR1 and CDR2: KGHDR, SFDVKD. V shed 5 bases and J 1 base; nucleotides not matched to a gene: 8. This CDR3 has 16 residues. The CDR3 spells CATSASGTGPNTEAFF. In DNA, the CDR3 is TGTGCCACCAGTGCTAGTGGGACAGGACCGAACACTGAAGCTTTCTTT.

This clonotype has a single count. The chain uses TRBV4-3 and TRBJ2-1; 7 positions agree with TRBD2. This CDR3 is 16 amino acids long. From germline, CDR1 is LGHNA and CDR2 YSLEER. J gave up 3 bases and V 4 bases, and 9 bases lay outside the gene matches. Here the CDR3 DNA reads TGCGCCAGCAGCCCGAGCGGGACCCGGGGCTACAATGAGCAGTTCTTC. It translates to CASSPSGTRGYNEQFF.

The J gene is TRBJ2-3, the V gene TRBV6-5; D remains ambiguous. The CDR3 runs 15 residues. In germline, CDR1 is MNHEY, CDR2 SVGAGI. V was shortened by 0 bases and J by 5 bases, with 12 bases between the two germline ends. The CDR3 region is CASSYSIQRGDTQYF. CDR3 in DNA: TGTGCCAGCAGTTACTCGATTCAGCGAGGAGATACGCAGTATTTT.

The V gene is TRBV15, the J gene TRBJ1-2; D is undetermined. This CDR3 has 13 residues. The V gene lost 5 bases and the J gene lost 1 base, with 8 bases spanning the gap. Per the germline V gene, CDR1 is LNHNV and CDR2 is YYDKDF (reference sequence). CDR3 coding DNA: TGTGCCACCAGCTACCTGGGTAACTATGGCTACACCTTC. It specifies CATSYLGNYGYTF.

The chain recombines TRBV28 with TRBJ2-7; D is possibly TRBD1 (5 bases). CDR1 MDHEN and CDR2 SYDVKM come from the germline V gene. Trimming took off 1 base at V and 4 bases at J, with 20 bases between the two ends. CDR3 length equals 17 residues. The CDR3 loop is CASSLLSGQVVLYEQYF. CDR3 DNA: TGTGCCAGCAGTTTATTGTCAGGGCAAGTTGTCCTTTACGAGCAGTACTTC.